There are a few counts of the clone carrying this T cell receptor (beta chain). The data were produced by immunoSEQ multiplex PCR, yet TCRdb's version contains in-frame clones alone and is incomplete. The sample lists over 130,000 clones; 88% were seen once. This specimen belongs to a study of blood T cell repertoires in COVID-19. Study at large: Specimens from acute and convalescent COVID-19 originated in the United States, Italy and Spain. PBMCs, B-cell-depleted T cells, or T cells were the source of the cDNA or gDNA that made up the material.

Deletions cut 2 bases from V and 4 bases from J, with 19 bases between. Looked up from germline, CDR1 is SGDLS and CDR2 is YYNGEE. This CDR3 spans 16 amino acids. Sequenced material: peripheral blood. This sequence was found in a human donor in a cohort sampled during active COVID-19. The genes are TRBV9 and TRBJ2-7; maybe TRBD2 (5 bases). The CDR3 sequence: CASSVSSIPGEYEQYF. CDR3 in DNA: TGTGCCAGCAGCGTTTCTAGCATCCCCGGGGAGTACGAGCAGTACTTC.